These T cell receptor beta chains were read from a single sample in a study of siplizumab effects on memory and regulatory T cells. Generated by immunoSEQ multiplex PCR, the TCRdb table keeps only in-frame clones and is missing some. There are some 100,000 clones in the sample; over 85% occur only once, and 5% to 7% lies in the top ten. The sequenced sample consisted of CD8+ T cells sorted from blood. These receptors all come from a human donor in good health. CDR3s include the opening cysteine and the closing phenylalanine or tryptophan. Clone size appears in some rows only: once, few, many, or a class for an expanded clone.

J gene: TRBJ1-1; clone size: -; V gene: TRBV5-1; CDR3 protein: CASSSLDGVTEAFF
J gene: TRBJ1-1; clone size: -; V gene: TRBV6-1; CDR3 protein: CASSVRDSGNTEAFF
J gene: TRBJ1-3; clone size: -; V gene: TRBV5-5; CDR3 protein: CASSFPAGISGNTIYF
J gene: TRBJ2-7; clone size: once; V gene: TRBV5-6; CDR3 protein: CASSLGSSGYEQYF
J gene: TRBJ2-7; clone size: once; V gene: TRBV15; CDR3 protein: CATSRDRGSNEQYF
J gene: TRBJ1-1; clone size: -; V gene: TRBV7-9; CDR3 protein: CASSLQDSNTEAFF
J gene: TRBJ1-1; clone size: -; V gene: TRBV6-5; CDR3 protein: CASSYVGRGTEAFF
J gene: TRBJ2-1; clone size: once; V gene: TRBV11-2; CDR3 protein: CASSPVRLAGVYNEQFF
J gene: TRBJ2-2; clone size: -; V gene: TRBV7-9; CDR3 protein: CASSPSENTGELFF
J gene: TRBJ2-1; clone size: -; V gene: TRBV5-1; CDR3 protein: CASTGMDNEQFF
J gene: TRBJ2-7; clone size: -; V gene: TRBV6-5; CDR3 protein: CASSEGDIYEQYF
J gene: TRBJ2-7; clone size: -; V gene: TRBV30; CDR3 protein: CAWSGGGASEQYF
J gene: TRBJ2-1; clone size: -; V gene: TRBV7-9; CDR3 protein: CASSLGGLARANEQFF
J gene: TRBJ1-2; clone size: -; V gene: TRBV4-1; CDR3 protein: CASSQGTGQGYGYTF
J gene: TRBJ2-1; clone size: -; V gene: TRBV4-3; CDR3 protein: CASSQDALAGGTSYNEQFF
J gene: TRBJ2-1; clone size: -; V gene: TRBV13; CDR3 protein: CASSFRGFFYEQFF
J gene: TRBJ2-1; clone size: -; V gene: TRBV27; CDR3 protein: CASSPQRGGHNEQFF
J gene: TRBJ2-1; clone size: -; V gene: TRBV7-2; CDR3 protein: CASSLEPYNEQFF
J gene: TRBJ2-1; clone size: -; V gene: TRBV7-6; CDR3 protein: CASSLALGGYGSGFYNEQFF
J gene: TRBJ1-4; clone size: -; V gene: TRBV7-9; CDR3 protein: CASSYPKNAPATNEKLFF
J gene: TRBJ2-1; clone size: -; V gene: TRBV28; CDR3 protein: CASRHHNGQGLHNEQFF
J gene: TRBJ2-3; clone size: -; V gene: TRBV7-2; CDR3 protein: CASSFGLPVDTQYF
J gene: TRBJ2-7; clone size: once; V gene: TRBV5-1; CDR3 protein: CASSLVISRELPYEQYF
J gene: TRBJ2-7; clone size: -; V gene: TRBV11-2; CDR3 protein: CASSTGVTYEQYF
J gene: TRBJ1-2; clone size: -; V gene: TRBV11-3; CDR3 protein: CASSFPGGYGYTF
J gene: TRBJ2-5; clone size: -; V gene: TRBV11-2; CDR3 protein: CASSKDRETETQYF
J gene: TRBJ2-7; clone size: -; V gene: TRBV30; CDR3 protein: CAWSYTSGSYEQYF
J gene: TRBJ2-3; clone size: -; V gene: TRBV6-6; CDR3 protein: CASRQRDGPDTQYF
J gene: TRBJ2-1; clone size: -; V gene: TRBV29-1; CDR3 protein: CSVVRASYNEQFF
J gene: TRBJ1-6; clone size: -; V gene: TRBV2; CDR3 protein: CASREGSSYNSPLHF